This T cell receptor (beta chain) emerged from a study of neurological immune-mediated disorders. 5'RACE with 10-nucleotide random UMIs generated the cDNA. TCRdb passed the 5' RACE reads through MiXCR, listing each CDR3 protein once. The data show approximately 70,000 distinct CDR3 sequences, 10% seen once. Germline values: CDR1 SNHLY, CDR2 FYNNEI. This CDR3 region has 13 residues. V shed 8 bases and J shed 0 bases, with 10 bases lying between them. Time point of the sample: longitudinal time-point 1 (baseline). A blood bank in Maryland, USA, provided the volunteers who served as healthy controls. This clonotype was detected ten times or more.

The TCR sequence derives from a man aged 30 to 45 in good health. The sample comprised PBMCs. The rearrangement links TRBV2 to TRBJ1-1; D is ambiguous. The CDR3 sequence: CASVPAMNTEAFF. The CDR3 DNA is TGTGCCAGCGTCCCAGCAATGAACACTGAAGCTTTCTTT.